The 10 T cell receptor beta chains presented below share a single source sample, sequenced in a study of spatial heterogeneity in lung cancer. Time point noted: sample taken at primary tumor resection. Whole RNA from tumor, nontumor lung or frozen PBMC was sequenced unsorted. TCRdb processed the 5' RACE reads anew with MiXCR; each CDR3 protein has one entry. The sample shows about 28,000 distinct CDR3 sequences, 8.4% of them seen only once. This sample comprised PBMCs, obtained at surgery. These receptors all stem from a female donor with early-stage non-small cell lung cancer.

This clonotype was counted many times. The chain recombines TRBV7-8 with TRBJ2-1; 10 bases match TRBD2. The V and J ends lost 7 bases and 4 bases, in that order; junction bases with no gene match: 10. Germline lookup yields CDR1 SGHVS and CDR2 FQNEAQ. This CDR3 has 16 residues. In DNA, the CDR3 is TGTGCCAGCACATCACTTAGCGGGAGGACGTACAATGAGCAGTTCTTC. This codes for CASTSLSGRTYNEQFF.

This clonotype was seen more than once but under ten times. V and J are TRBV10-2 and TRBJ1-5; D may be TRBD1 (6 bases). Germline V lookup: CDR1 WSHSY, CDR2 SAAADI. Between the trimmed V and J ends, which lost 6 bases and 3 bases, there was a span of 15 bases. This CDR3 contains 15 residues. CDR3: CASRGRGLDNQPQHF. CDR3 nucleotide sequence: TGCGCCAGCAGGGGACGGGGGCTGGACAATCAGCCCCAGCATTTT.

In this sample, this clonotype turned up many times. The CDR3 reads CATSDRRTRADTQYF. The CDR3, as DNA: TGTGCCACCAGTGACCGGAGGACTAGGGCAGATACGCAGTATTTT. The J gene is TRBJ2-3, the V gene TRBV24-1, with 7 bases that match TRBD2. Trimming cost V 4 bases and J 4 bases; bases outside gene matches: 7. CDR3 length: 15 residues. Germline V gives CDR1 KGHDR, CDR2 SFDVKD.

The chain employs TRBV6-2 or TRBV6-3 and TRBJ2-1; weak D call: TRBD1 (6 bases). CDR1 is MNHEY and CDR2 is SVGEGT in the germline V gene. The germline V and J ends were trimmed by 7 bases and 3 bases, with 19 bases remaining between them. The CDR3 is 16 residues long. The CDR3 DNA sequence: TGTGCCAGCAAATTAGGATCCACAGGGATCTACAATGAGCAGTTCTTC. Residues: CASKLGSTGIYNEQFF.

This clonotype was observed a handful of times. The V call is TRBV6-2 or TRBV6-3, the J call TRBJ2-7; 10 bases agree with TRBD2. Trimming cost V 4 bases and J 4 bases; bases outside gene matches: 4. This CDR3 region has 14 residues. The germline CDR1 and CDR2 sequences are MNHEY and SVGEGT. Here the CDR3 reads CASSSGLAAYEQYV. Written as DNA, the CDR3 is TGTGCCAGCAGTTCCGGACTAGCGGCGTACGAGCAGTACGTC.

This clonotype was recorded many times. The chain uses TRBV12-3 or TRBV12-4 and TRBJ2-1, with 8 bases matching TRBD2. CDR3 length equals 16 residues. V was clipped by 2 bases and J by 1 base; unmatched bases: 4. CDR3: CASSLSGGPSYNEQFF. The DNA of the CDR3 is TGTGCCAGCAGTTTATCGGGAGGGCCGTCCTACAATGAGCAGTTCTTC.

As for this clonotype: Possible read error: a much larger clone is one base away. This chain uses TRBV20-1 with TRBJ1-1, with TRBD1 matching over 7 bases. The CDR3 extends over 13 amino acids. Per the germline V gene, CDR1 is DFQATT and CDR2 is SNEGSKA (reference sequence). CDR3 protein: CSARQGGKTEDFF. CDR3 DNA sequence: TGCAGTGCTAGACAGGGGGGAAAAACTGAAGATTTCTTT.

This clonotype showed up many times. This chain joins TRBV3-1 and TRBJ2-7; TRBD2 matches 11 bases. In germline, CDR1 is LGHDT, CDR2 YNNKEL (reference sequence). The V gene end was trimmed by 0 bases and the J gene end by 7 bases; junction bases not matched to a gene: 8. The CDR3 runs 16 residues. Here the CDR3 DNA reads TGTGCCAGCAGCCAAGATCGACTAGCGGGAACGGGGGAGCAGTACTTC. It codes for CASSQDRLAGTGEQYF.

The chain recombines TRBV7-9 with TRBJ2-6, with unresolved D. Deletions cut 8 bases from V and 0 bases from J, with 5 bases between. Germline V gene lookup returns CDR1 SEHNR and CDR2 FQNEAQ (reference sequence). CDR3 size: 13 residues. The DNA for the CDR3 is TGTGCCAGCGGGTTCTCTGGGGCCAACGTCCTGACTTTC. Amino acid sequence: CASGFSGANVLTF.

Many counts were recorded for this clonotype. V is TRBV3-1 and J is TRBJ2-4; 8 bases align to TRBD1. Germline V gene sequence: CDR1 LGHDT, CDR2 YNNKEL (reference sequence). The CDR3 has 13 residues. Trimming removed 4 bases from V and 7 bases from J; junction bases left unmatched: 3. The chain's CDR3 is CASSLRQGNIQYF. The CDR3 DNA sequence: TGTGCCAGCAGCCTCAGACAGGGGAACATTCAGTACTTC.